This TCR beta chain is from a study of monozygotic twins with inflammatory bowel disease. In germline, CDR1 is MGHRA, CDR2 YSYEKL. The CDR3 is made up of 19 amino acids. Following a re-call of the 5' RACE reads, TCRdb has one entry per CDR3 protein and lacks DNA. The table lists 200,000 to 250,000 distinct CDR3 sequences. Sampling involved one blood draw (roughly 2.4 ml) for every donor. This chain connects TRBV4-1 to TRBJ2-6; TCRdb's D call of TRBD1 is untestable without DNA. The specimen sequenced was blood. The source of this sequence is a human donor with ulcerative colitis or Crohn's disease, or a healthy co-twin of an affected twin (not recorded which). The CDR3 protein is CASSQGNRGGNSGANVLTF.